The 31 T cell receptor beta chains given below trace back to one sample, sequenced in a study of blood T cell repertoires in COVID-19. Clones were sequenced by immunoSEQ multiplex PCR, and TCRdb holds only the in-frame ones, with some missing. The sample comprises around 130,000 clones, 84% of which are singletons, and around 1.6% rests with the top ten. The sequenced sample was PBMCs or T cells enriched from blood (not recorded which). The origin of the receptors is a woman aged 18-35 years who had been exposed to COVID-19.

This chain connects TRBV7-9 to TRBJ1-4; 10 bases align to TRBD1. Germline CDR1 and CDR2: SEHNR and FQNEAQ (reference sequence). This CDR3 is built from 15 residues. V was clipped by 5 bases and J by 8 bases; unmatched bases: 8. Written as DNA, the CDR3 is TGTGCCAGCAGCCCCGGACAGGGGGAGCGAGAAAAACTGTTTTTT. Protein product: CASSPGQGEREKLFF. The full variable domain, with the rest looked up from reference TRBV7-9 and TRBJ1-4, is DTGVSQNPRHKITKRGQNVTFRCDPISEHNRLYWYRQTLGQGPEFLTYFQNEAQLEKSRLLSDRFSAERPKGSFSTLEIQRTEQGDSAMYLCASSPGQGEREKLFFGSGTQLSVL.

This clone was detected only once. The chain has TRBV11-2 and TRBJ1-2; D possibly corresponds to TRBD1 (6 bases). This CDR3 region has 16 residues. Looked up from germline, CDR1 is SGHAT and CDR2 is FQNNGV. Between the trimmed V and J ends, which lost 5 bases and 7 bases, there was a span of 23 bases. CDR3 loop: CASSPITGGLLFGYTF. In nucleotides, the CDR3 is TGTGCCAGCAGCCCGATCACGGGGGGCCTTTTGTTTGGCTACACCTTC. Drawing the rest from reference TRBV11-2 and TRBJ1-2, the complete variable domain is EAGVAQSPRYKIIEKRQSVAFWCNPISGHATLYWYQQILGQGPKLLIQFQNNGVVDDSQLPKDRFSAERLKGVDSTLKIQPAKLEDSAVYLCASSPITGGLLFGYTFGSGTRLTVV.

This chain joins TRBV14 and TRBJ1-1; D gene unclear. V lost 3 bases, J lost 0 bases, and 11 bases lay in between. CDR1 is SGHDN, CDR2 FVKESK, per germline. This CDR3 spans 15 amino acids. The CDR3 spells CASSHPEGVNTEAFF. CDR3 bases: TGTGCCAGCAGCCACCCAGAAGGAGTGAACACTGAAGCTTTCTTT.

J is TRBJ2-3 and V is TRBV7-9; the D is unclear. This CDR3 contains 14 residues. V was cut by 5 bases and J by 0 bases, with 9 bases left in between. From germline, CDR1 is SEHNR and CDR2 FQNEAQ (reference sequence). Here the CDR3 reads CASSSTSSTDTQYF. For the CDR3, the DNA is TGTGCCAGCAGCAGTACTTCTAGCACAGATACGCAGTATTTT.

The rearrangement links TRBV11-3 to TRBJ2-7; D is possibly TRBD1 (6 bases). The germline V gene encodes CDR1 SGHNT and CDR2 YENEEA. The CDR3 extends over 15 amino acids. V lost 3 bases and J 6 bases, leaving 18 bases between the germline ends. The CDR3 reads CASSLGDGEGGEQYF. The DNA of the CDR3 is TGTGCCAGCAGCTTGGGGGACGGAGAAGGGGGCGAGCAGTACTTC.

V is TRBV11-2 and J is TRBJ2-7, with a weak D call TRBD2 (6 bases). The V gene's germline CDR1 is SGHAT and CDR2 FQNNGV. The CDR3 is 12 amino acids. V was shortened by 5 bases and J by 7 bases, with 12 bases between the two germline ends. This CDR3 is CASSPAGGEQYF. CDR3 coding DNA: TGTGCCAGCAGCCCAGCCGGAGGGGAGCAGTACTTC.

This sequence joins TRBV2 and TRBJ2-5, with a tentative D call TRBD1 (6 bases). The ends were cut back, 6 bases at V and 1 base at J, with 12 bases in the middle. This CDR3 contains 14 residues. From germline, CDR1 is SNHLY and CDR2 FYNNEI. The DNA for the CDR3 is TGTGCCAGCAGATCCGGGACACCCCAAGAGACCCAGTACTTC. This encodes CASRSGTPQETQYF.

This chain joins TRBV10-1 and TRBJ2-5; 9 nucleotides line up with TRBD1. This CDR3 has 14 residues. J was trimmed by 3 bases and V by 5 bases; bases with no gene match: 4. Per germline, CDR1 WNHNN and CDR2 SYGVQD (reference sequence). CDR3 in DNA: TGCGCCAGCAGTATGGACAGGGGAGAAGAGACCCAGTACTTC. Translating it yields CASSMDRGEETQYF.

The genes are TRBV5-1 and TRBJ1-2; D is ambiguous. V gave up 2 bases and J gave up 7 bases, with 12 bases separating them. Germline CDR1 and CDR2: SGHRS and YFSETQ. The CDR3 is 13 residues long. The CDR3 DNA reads TGCGCCAGCAGCTTTAAGGGAGAGGGTGGCTACACCTTC. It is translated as CASSFKGEGGYTF.

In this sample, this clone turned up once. CDR3: CASSFVQGEAFF. The DNA of the CDR3 is TGTGCCAGCAGCTTCGTTCAGGGGGAAGCTTTCTTT. The rearrangement uses TRBV7-8 and TRBJ1-1, with D tentatively TRBD1 (6 bases). Trimming took off 3 bases at V and 8 bases at J, with 10 bases between the two ends. CDR3 length: 12 residues. CDR1 SGHVS and CDR2 FQNEAQ come from the germline V gene.

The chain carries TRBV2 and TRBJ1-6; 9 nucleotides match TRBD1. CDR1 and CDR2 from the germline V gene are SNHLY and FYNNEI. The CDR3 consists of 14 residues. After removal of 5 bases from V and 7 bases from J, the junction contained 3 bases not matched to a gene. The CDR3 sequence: CASSKGTGNSPLHF. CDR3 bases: TGTGCCAGCAGTAAGGGGACAGGGAATTCACCCCTCCACTTT.

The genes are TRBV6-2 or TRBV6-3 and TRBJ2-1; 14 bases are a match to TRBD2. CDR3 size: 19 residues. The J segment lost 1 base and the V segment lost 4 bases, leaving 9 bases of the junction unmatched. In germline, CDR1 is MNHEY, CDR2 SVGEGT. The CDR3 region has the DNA TGTGCCAGCAGTTTCCCGACTAGCGGGAGGGCCGGGTCCTACAATGAGCAGTTCTTC. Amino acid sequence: CASSFPTSGRAGSYNEQFF.

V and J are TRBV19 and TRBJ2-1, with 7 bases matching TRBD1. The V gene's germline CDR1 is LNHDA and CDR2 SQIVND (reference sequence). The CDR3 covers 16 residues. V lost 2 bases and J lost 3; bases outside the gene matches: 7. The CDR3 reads CASSILPGQIYNEQFF. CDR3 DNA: TGTGCCAGTAGTATACTTCCGGGACAGATCTACAATGAGCAGTTCTTC.

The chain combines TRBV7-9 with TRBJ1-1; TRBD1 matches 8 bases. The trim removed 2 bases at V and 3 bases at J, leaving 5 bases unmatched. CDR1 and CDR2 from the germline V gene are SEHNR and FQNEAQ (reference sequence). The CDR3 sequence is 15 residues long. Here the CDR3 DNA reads TGTGCCAGCAGCTTACTCGGACAGGGCGACACTGAAGCTTTCTTT. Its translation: CASSLLGQGDTEAFF.

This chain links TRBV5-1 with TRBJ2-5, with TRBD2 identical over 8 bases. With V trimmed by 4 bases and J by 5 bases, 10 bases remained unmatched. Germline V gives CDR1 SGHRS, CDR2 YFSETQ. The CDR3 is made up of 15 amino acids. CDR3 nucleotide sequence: TGCGCCAGCAGCCCCAGTGCGGGAGGAGGCGAGACCCAGTACTTC. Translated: CASSPSAGGGETQYF.

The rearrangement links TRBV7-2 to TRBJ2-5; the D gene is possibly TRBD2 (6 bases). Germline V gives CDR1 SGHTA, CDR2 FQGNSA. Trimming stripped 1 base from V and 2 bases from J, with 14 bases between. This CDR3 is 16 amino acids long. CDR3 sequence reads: CASSLGSGTQQETQYF. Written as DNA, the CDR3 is TGTGCCAGCAGCTTAGGTAGCGGAACACAACAAGAGACCCAGTACTTC.

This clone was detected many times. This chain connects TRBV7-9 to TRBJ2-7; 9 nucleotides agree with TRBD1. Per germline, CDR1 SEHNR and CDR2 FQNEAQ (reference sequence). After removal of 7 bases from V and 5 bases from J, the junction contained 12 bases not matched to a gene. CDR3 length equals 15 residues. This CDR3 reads CASKPGTGRTNEQYF. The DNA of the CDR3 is TGTGCCAGCAAGCCCGGGACAGGGAGAACCAACGAGCAGTACTTC. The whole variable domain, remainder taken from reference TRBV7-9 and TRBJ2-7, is DTGVSQNPRHKITKRGQNVTFRCDPISEHNRLYWYRQTLGQGPEFLTYFQNEAQLEKSRLLSDRFSAERPKGSFSTLEIQRTEQGDSAMYLCASKPGTGRTNEQYFGPGTRLTVT.

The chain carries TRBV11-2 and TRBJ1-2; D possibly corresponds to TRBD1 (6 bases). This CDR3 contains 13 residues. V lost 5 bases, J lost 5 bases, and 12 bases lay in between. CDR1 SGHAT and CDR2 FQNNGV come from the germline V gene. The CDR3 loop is CASSVQGLYGYTF. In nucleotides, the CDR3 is TGTGCCAGCAGCGTACAGGGTTTATATGGCTACACCTTC.

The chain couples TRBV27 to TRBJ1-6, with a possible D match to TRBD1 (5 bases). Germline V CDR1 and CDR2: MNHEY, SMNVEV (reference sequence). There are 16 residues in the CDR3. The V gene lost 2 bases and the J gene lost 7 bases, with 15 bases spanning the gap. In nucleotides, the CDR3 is TGTGCCAGCAGTTTAGGTTCAGGGTATGGCAATTCACCCCTCCACTTT. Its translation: CASSLGSGYGNSPLHF.

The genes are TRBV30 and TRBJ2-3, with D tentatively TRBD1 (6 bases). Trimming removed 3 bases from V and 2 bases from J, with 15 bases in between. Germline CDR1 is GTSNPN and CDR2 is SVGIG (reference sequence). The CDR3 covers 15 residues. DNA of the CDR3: TGTGCCTGGAGCTCTTCACAGGGTTACACAGATACGCAGTATTTT. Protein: CAWSSSQGYTDTQYF. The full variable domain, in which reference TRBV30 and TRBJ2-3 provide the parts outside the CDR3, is SQTIHQWPATLVQPVGSPLSLECTVEGTSNPNLYWYRQAAGRGLQLLFYSVGIGQISSEVPQNLSASRPQDRQFILSSKKLLLSDSGFYLCAWSSSQGYTDTQYFGPGTRLTVL.

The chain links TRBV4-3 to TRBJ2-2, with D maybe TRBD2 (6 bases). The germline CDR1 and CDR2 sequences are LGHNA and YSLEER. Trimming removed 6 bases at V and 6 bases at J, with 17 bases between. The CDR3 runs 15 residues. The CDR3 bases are TGCGCCAGCAGAGGAAGCGGGCAAGTGCCCGGGGAGCTGTTTTTT. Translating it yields CASRGSGQVPGELFF.

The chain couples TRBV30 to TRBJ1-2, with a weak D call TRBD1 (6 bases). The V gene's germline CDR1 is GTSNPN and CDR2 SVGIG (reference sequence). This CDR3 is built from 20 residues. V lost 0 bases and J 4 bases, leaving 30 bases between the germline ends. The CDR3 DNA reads TGTGCCTGGAGTGTACTTCTCCAGGGGCCCACCCGAGGCCGGGGCTATGGCTACACCTTC. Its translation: CAWSVLLQGPTRGRGYGYTF. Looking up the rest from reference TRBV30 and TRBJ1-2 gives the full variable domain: SQTIHQWPATLVQPVGSPLSLECTVEGTSNPNLYWYRQAAGRGLQLLFYSVGIGQISSEVPQNLSASRPQDRQFILSSKKLLLSDSGFYLCAWSVLLQGPTRGRGYGYTFGSGTRLTVV.

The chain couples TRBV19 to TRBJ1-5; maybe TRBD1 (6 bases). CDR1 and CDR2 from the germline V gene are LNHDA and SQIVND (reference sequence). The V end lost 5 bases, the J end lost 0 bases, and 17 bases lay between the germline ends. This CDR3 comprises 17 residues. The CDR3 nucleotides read TGTGCCAGTAGTGAAGGCAGGGGAGCAAATAGCAATCAGCCCCAGCATTTT. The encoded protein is CASSEGRGANSNQPQHF.

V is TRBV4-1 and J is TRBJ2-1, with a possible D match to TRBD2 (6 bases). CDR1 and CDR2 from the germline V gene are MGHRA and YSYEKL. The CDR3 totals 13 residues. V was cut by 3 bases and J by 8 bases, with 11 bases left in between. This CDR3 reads CASSHPGEDEQFF. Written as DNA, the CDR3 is TGCGCCAGCAGCCACCCGGGAGAAGATGAGCAGTTCTTC.

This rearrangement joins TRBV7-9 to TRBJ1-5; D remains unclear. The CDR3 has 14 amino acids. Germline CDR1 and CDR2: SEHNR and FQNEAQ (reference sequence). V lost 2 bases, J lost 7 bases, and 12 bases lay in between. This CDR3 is CASSLNHEGQPQHF. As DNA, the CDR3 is TGTGCCAGCAGCTTAAATCATGAGGGCCAGCCCCAGCATTTT.

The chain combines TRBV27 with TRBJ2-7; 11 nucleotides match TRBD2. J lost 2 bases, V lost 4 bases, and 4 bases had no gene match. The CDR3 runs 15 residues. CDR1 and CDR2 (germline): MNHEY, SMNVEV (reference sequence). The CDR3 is CASSYGTSGTYEQYF. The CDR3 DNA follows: TGTGCCAGCAGTTACGGGACTAGCGGAACCTACGAGCAGTACTTC.

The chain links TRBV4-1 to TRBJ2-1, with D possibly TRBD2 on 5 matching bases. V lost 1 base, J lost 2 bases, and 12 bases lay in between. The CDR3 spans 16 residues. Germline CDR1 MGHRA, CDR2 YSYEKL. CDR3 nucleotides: TGCGCCAGCAGCCAAGTAACTGGGAGAACCTACAATGAGCAGTTCTTC. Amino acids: CASSQVTGRTYNEQFF.

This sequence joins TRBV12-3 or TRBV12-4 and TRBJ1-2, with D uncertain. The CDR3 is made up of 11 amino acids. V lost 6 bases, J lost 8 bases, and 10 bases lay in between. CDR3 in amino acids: CASSSGWGYTF. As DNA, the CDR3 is TGTGCCAGCAGCTCCGGGTGGGGCTACACCTTC.

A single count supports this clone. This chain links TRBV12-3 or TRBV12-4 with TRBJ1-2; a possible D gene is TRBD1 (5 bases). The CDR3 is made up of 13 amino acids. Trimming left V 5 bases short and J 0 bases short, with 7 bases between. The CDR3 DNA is TGTGCCAGCAGTCTGACAGCTAACTATGGCTACACCTTC. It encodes CASSLTANYGYTF.

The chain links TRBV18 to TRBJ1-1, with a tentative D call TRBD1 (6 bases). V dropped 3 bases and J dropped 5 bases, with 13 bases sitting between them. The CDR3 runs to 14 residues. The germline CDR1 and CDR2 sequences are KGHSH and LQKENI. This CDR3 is CASSPKAGVTEAFF. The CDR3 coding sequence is TGTGCCAGCTCACCCAAAGCAGGGGTAACTGAAGCTTTCTTT.

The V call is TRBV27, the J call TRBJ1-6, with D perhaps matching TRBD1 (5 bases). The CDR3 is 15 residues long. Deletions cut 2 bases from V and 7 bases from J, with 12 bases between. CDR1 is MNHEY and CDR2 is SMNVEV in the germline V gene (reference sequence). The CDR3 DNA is TGTGCCAGCAGTTTAGCCAGGGTCCTGAATTCACCCCTCCACTTT. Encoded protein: CASSLARVLNSPLHF.